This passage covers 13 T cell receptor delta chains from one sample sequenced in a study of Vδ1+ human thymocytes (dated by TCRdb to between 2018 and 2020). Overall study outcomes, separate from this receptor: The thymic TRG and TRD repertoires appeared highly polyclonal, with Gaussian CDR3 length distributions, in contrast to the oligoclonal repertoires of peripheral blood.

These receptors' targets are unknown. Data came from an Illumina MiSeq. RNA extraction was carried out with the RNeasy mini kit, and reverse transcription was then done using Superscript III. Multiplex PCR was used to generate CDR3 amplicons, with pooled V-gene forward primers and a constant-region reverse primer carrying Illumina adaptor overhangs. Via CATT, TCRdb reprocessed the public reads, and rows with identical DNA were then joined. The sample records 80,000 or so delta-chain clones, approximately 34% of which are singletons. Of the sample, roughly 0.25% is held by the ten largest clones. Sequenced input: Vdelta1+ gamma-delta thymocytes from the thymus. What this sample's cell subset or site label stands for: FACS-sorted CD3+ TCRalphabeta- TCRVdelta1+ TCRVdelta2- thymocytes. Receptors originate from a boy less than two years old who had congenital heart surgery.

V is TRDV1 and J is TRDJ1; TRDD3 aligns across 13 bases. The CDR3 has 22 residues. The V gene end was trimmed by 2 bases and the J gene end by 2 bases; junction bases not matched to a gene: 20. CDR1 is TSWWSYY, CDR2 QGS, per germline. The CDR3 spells CALGELSFPSCTGGYVTDKLIF. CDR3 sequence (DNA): TGTGCTCTTGGGGAATTATCATTCCCATCCTGTACTGGGGGATACGTTACCGATAAACTCATCTTT.

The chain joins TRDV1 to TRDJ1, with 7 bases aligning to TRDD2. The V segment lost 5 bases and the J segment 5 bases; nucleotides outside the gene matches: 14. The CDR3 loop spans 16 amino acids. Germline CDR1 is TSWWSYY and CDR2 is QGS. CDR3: CALGRAFLPSADKLIF. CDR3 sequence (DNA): TGTGCTCTTGGGAGGGCCTTCCTCCCGTCCGCAGATAAACTCATCTTT.

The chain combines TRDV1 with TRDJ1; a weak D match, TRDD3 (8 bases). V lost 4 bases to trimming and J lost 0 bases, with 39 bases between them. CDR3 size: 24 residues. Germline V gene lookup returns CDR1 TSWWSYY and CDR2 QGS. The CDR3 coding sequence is TGTGCTCTTGGGGGGAGATTACCACGTTCCTACGAAGGGGGGATAAGCCCGTACACCGATAAACTCATCTTT. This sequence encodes CALGGRLPRSYEGGISPYTDKLIF.

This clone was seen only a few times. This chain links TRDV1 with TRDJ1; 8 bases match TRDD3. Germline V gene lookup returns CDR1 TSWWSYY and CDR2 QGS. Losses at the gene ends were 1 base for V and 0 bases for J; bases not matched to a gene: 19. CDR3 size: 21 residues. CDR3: CALGEPVLLKPGGAYTDKLIF. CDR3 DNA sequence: TGTGCTCTTGGGGAACCCGTCCTTCTTAAGCCTGGGGGAGCGTACACCGATAAACTCATCTTT.

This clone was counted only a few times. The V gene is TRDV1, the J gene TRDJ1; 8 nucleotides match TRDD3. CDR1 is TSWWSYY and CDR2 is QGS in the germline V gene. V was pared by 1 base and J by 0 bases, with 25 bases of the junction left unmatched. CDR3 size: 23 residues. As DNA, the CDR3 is TGTGCTCTTGGGGAACCCACTCGGGGGCCACCCTTACTGGGGGGAGCTTACACCGATAAACTCATCTTT. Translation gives CALGEPTRGPPLLGGAYTDKLIF.

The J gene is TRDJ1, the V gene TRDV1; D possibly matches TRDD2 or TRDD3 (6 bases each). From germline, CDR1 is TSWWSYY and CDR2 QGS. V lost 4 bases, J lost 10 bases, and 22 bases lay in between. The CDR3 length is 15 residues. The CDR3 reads CALGVILRDIGRLIF. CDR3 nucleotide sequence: TGTGCTCTTGGGGTCATCCTACGGGATATAGGTAGACTCATCTTT.

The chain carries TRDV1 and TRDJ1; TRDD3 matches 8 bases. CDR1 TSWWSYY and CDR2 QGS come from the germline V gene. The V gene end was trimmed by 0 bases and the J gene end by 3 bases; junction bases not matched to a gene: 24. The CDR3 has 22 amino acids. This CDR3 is CALGELPFLGDLEISAADKLIF. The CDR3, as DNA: TGTGCTCTTGGGGAACTTCCTTTTCTGGGGGACCTAGAAATTTCTGCCGCCGATAAACTCATCTTT.

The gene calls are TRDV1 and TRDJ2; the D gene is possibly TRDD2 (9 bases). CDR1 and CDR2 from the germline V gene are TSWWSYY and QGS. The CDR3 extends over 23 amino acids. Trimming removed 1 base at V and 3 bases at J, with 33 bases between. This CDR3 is CALGEPTLPTGDRWGILTAQLFF. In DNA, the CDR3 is TGTGCTCTTGGGGAACCCACCCTTCCTACGGGAGACCGGTGGGGGATCCTGACAGCACAACTCTTCTTT.

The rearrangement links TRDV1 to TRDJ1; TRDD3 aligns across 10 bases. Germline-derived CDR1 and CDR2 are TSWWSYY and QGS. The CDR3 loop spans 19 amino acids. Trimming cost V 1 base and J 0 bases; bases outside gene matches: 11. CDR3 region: CALGEQNRGIRKYTDKLIF. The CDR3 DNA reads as TGTGCTCTTGGGGAACAAAACCGGGGGATACGAAAGTACACCGATAAACTCATCTTT.

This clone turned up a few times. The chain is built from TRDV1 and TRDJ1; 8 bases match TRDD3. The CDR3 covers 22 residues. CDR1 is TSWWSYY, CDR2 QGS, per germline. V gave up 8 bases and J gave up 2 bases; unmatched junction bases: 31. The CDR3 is CALRVPPGPPPWGNLLTDKLIF. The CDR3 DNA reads TGTGCTCTTAGGGTACCTCCGGGCCCGCCACCCTGGGGGAACTTACTAACCGATAAACTCATCTTT.

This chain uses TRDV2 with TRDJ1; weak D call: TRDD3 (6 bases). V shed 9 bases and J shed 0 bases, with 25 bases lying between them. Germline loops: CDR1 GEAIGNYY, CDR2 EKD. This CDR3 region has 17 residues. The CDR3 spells CATPLSGGPSYTDKLIF. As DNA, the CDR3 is TGTGCCACCCCCCTGAGTGGGGGGCCGTCGTACACCGATAAACTCATCTTT.

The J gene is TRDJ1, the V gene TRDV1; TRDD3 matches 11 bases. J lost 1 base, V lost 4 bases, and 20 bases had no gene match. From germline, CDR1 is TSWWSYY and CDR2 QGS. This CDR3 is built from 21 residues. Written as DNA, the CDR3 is TGTGCTCTTGGGGGCCCCCTTCCGGTGTTACTGGGGGATAGTTCCACCGATAAACTCATCTTT. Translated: CALGGPLPVLLGDSSTDKLIF.

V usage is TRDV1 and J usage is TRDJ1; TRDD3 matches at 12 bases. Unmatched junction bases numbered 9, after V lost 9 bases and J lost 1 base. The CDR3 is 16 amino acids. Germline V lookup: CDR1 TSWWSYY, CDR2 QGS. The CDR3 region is CALLLLGDTRTDKLIF. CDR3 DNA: TGTGCTCTGTTATTACTGGGGGATACCCGCACCGATAAACTCATCTTT.